One and the same sample provided the 28 T cell receptor beta chains below, sequenced in a study of blood T cell repertoires in COVID-19. Assay used: immunoSEQ multiplex PCR; TCRdb lists only in-frame clones, some missing. In the table there are under 300,000 clones, just over 90% of which are singletons. Sample: PBMCs or T cells enriched from blood (not recorded which). The receptors derive from a woman under 30 who had recovered from COVID-19.

This clone has just a few counts. V and J are TRBV3-1 (or the pseudogene TRBV3-2) and TRBJ2-1; 13 positions agree with TRBD2. Germline CDR1 LGHDT, CDR2 YNNKEL (reference sequence). The trim removed 1 base at V and 9 bases at J, leaving 6 bases unmatched. The CDR3 is 16 residues long. As DNA, the CDR3 is TGTGCCAGCAGCCAAGCCTCCCGGACTAGCGGGGGTGAGCAGTTCTTC. It translates to CASSQASRTSGGEQFF.

The gene calls are TRBV3-1 (or the pseudogene TRBV3-2) and TRBJ1-4; 7 nucleotides match TRBD1. The V gene's germline CDR1 is LGHDT and CDR2 YNNKEL (reference sequence). The CDR3 runs to 15 residues. J was trimmed by 4 bases and V by 1 base; bases with no gene match: 3. The CDR3 loop reads CASSQGTGHNEKLFF. DNA of the CDR3: TGTGCCAGCAGCCAAGGGACAGGACATAATGAAAAACTGTTTTTT.

The chain carries TRBV28 and TRBJ2-7; 11 nucleotides line up with TRBD2. Per the germline V gene, CDR1 is MDHEN and CDR2 is SYDVKM. The J segment lost 3 bases and the V segment lost 5 bases, leaving 3 bases of the junction unmatched. This CDR3 is built from 14 residues. In DNA form, the CDR3 reads TGTGCCAGCAGTCCTACTAGCGGGAGCTACGAGCAGTACTTC. Protein: CASSPTSGSYEQYF.

The chain employs TRBV4-1 and TRBJ1-1, with 9 bases matching TRBD1. J gave up 5 bases and V 3 bases, and 7 bases lay outside the gene matches. The CDR3 consists of 15 residues. CDR1 is MGHRA and CDR2 is YSYEKL in the germline V gene. The DNA for the CDR3 is TGCGCCAGCAGCCAGGGAACAGGGGGCTGGACTGAAGCTTTCTTT. Translation gives CASSQGTGGWTEAFF.

This clone appeared a single time. The chain has TRBV6-5 and TRBJ2-7; 9 positions agree with TRBD1. The CDR3 runs 14 residues. The ends lost 7 bases at V and 4 bases at J; junction bases unmatched: 8. Germline V gene data show CDR1 as MNHEY and CDR2 as SVGAGI. The DNA for the CDR3 is TGTGCCAGCATTACCGGGACAGGGTCTTACGAGCAGTACTTC. It is translated as CASITGTGSYEQYF.

The chain couples TRBV7-9 to TRBJ1-2; tentative D call: TRBD1 (6 bases). The V gene lost 5 bases and the J gene lost 7 bases, with 14 bases spanning the gap. The CDR3 extends over 13 amino acids. Germline assignment: CDR1 SEHNR and CDR2 FQNEAQ (reference sequence). The CDR3 DNA is TGTGCCAGCAGCCCTATAACAGGGAGTGGCTACACCTTC. This gives the protein CASSPITGSGYTF. The full variable domain, rest sourced from reference TRBV7-9 and TRBJ1-2, is DTGVSQNPRHKITKRGQNVTFRCDPISEHNRLYWYRQTLGQGPEFLTYFQNEAQLEKSRLLSDRFSAERPKGSFSTLEIQRTEQGDSAMYLCASSPITGSGYTFGSGTRLTVV.

This clone was counted a single time. The gene calls are TRBV15 and TRBJ1-3, with D unclear. V was clipped by 4 bases and J by 0 bases, with 13 bases between them. Per germline, CDR1 LNHNV and CDR2 YYDKDF (reference sequence). CDR3 size: 16 residues. DNA of the CDR3: TGTGCCACCAGCAAAGAGGCACGGGGCTCTGGAAACACCATATATTTT. Translation: CATSKEARGSGNTIYF.

J is TRBJ1-1 and V is TRBV9, with 9 bases that match TRBD1. This CDR3 region has 16 residues. Germline V lookup: CDR1 SGDLS, CDR2 YYNGEE. The V and J ends lost 4 bases and 1 base, in that order; junction bases with no gene match: 8. CDR3 sequence (DNA): TGTGCCAGCAGCTTACACACAGGGGGCCAGAACACTGAAGCTTTCTTT. Its protein product is CASSLHTGGQNTEAFF.

This chain connects TRBV15 to TRBJ2-1; TRBD1 aligns across 9 bases. Germline V lookup: CDR1 LNHNV, CDR2 YYDKDF (reference sequence). This CDR3 has 15 amino acids. V was pared by 3 bases and J by 1 base, with 1 base of the junction left unmatched. CDR3: CATSSGQGSYNEQFF. CDR3 bases: TGTGCCACCAGCAGTGGACAGGGGTCCTACAATGAGCAGTTCTTC.

This sequence joins TRBV28 and TRBJ1-5; D not certain. The length of the CDR3 is 15 residues. V lost 2 bases to trimming and J lost 0 bases, with 8 bases between them. Looked up from germline, CDR1 is MDHEN and CDR2 is SYDVKM. CDR3 bases: TGTGCCAGCAGTTTAGCCGGGGATAGCAATCAGCCCCAGCATTTT. Translating it yields CASSLAGDSNQPQHF.

This chain joins TRBV24-1 and TRBJ1-1; no firm D call. This CDR3 spans 12 amino acids. The germline V gene encodes CDR1 KGHDR and CDR2 SFDVKD. V dropped 3 bases and J dropped 4 bases, with 5 bases sitting between them. The CDR3 sequence: CATSDHTTEAFF. The CDR3 coding sequence is TGTGCCACCAGTGATCACACCACTGAAGCTTTCTTT.

The table lists this clone with a count of one. The rearrangement links TRBV18 to TRBJ2-5; possible D gene TRBD1, 7 bases. Per the germline V gene, CDR1 is KGHSH and CDR2 is LQKENI. The CDR3 is made up of 17 amino acids. The V end lost 2 bases, the J end lost 4 bases, and 20 bases lay between the germline ends. As DNA, the CDR3 is TGTGCCAGCTCACCATCTCCCGGGGGTTCAGGGGGAGAGACCCAGTACTTC. Translating it yields CASSPSPGGSGGETQYF. The full variable domain, rest sourced from reference TRBV18 and TRBJ2-5, is NAGVMQNPRHLVRRRGQEARLRCSPMKGHSHVYWYRQLPEEGLKFMVYLQKENIIDESGMPKERFSAEFPKEGPSILRIQQVVRGDSAAYFCASSPSPGGSGGETQYFGPGTRLLVL.

The count of this clone is one. The chain is built from TRBV2 and TRBJ1-2, with 8 positions matching TRBD1. Trimming took 2 bases from V and 2 from J; bases not matched to a gene: 1. The CDR3 length is 14 residues. The germline V gene encodes CDR1 SNHLY and CDR2 FYNNEI. CDR3 sequence: CASSEQGANYGYTF. In DNA form, the CDR3 reads TGTGCCAGCAGTGAACAGGGGGCGAACTATGGCTACACCTTC.

The gene calls are TRBV14 and TRBJ2-1; 9 nucleotides match TRBD2. Losses at the gene ends were 1 base for V and 0 bases for J; bases not matched to a gene: 10. CDR1 is SGHDN and CDR2 is FVKESK in the germline V gene. The CDR3 runs 19 residues. CDR3 sequence reads: CASSQVFAGGPPSYNEQFF. CDR3 coding DNA: TGTGCCAGCAGCCAAGTTTTCGCGGGAGGGCCTCCCTCCTACAATGAGCAGTTCTTC. Full variable domain (rest looked up from reference TRBV14 and TRBJ2-1): EAGVTQFPSHSVIEKGQTVTLRCDPISGHDNLYWYRRVMGKEIKFLLHFVKESKQDESGMPNNRFLAERTGGTYSTLKVQPAELEDSGVYFCASSQVFAGGPPSYNEQFFGPGTRLTVL.

The chain joins TRBV29-1 to TRBJ2-7; 7 bases agree with TRBD1. This CDR3 is built from 13 residues. CDR1 SQVTM and CDR2 ANQGSEA come from the germline V gene. V gave up 7 bases and J gave up 2 bases; unmatched junction bases: 8. The CDR3 DNA is TGCAGCGGGCGCCGGGACAGTCCCTACGAGCAGTACTTC. It is translated as CSGRRDSPYEQYF.

The gene calls are TRBV11-3 and TRBJ2-5, with D possibly being TRBD2 (5 bases). This CDR3 is built from 15 residues. The germline V and J ends were trimmed by 1 base and 3 bases, with 12 bases remaining between them. Germline loops: CDR1 SGHNT, CDR2 YENEEA. The CDR3 nucleotides are TGTGCCAGCAGCTTAGCGTGGACTGAAAAAGAGACCCAGTACTTC. Protein sequence: CASSLAWTEKETQYF.

The chain couples TRBV9 to TRBJ2-7, with 8 bases matching TRBD2. V shed 0 bases, J shed 6 bases, and the junction held 2 bases outside the gene matches. The CDR3 has 13 residues. Germline-derived CDR1 and CDR2 are SGDLS and YYNGEE. The CDR3 region has the DNA TGTGCCAGCAGCGTAGGGACTAGCACCGAGCAGTACTTC. Its translation is CASSVGTSTEQYF.

This chain connects TRBV11-1 to TRBJ2-3; 7 bases align to TRBD1. With 7 bases clipped from V and 4 bases from J, the junction kept 8 bases outside the gene matches. The CDR3 totals 14 residues. Germline CDR1 and CDR2: SGHAT and FQDESV (reference sequence). The CDR3: CASTSRQGADTQYF. DNA for the CDR3: TGTGCCAGCACTTCCAGGCAGGGGGCAGATACGCAGTATTTT.

The chain is built from TRBV19 and TRBJ2-1, with a weak D call TRBD1 (6 bases). Germline loops: CDR1 LNHDA, CDR2 SQIVND (reference sequence). The V and J ends lost 6 bases and 6 bases respectively, with 21 bases between them. The CDR3 covers 16 residues. This CDR3 is CASSAPWDTGGNEQFF. In DNA form, the CDR3 reads TGTGCCAGTAGCGCCCCCTGGGACACCGGCGGCAATGAGCAGTTCTTC.

The chain recombines TRBV10-2 with TRBJ1-2, with 7 bases identical to TRBD1. The V segment lost 5 bases and the J segment 4 bases; nucleotides outside the gene matches: 10. Germline lookup yields CDR1 WSHSY and CDR2 SAAADI. The CDR3 sequence is 15 residues long. The CDR3 loop reads CASSPGPQGVYGYTF. The CDR3, as DNA: TGCGCCAGCAGTCCCGGACCTCAGGGGGTCTATGGCTACACCTTC.

This clone has ten or more counts. This sequence joins TRBV19 and TRBJ1-5; the D is unclear. Looked up from germline, CDR1 is LNHDA and CDR2 is SQIVND (reference sequence). This CDR3 contains 16 residues. Trimming took off 3 bases at V and 1 base at J, with 13 bases between the two ends. As DNA, the CDR3 is TGTGCCAGTAGTATGGAGGGCAGTGGAAGCAATCAGCCCCAGCATTTT. Translation gives CASSMEGSGSNQPQHF.

This rearrangement joins TRBV21-1 to TRBJ2-1; the table's D call TRBD1 went unverified against the DNA. TRBV21-1 is marked as a pseudogene. This CDR3 is 12 amino acids long. In nucleotides, the CDR3 is TGTGCCAGCAGCAAAGTTACACAGGGGCAGTTCTTC. Translation: CASSKVTQGQFF.

Only a few counts were recorded for this clone. The chain has TRBV4-2 and TRBJ2-2; 10 bases fit TRBD1. J was trimmed by 5 bases and V by 3 bases; bases with no gene match: 6. This CDR3 is built from 16 residues. CDR1 and CDR2 from the germline V gene are LGHNA and YNFKEQ. The CDR3 loop is CASSHPGTGVTGELFF. For the CDR3, the DNA is TGTGCCAGCAGCCATCCCGGGACAGGGGTAACCGGGGAGCTGTTTTTT.

This chain joins TRBV12-3 or TRBV12-4 and TRBJ1-2, with unresolved D. V lost 5 bases and J 9 bases, leaving 16 bases between the germline ends. There are 13 residues in the CDR3. CDR3 sequence (DNA): TGTGCCAGCAGTCGAGCGACCGGCACCAGCTACACCTTC. As protein: CASSRATGTSYTF.

The V call is TRBV11-2, the J call TRBJ1-1; D remains ambiguous. The CDR3 sequence is 14 residues long. Germline CDR1 and CDR2: SGHAT and FQNNGV. V was trimmed by 1 base and J by 2 bases, leaving 8 bases between them. CDR3 sequence (DNA): TGTGCCAGCAGCTTAGCGCCCAGTAACACTGAAGCTTTCTTT. Residues: CASSLAPSNTEAFF.

This sequence joins TRBV5-1 and TRBJ1-6; D gene ambiguous. V lost 4 bases and J 8 bases, leaving 10 bases between the germline ends. Germline-derived CDR1 and CDR2 are SGHRS and YFSETQ. CDR3 length equals 13 residues. The CDR3 reads CASSASEDSPLHF. The CDR3 bases are TGCGCCAGCAGCGCTTCAGAGGATTCACCCCTCCACTTT.

The chain uses TRBV3-1 (or the pseudogene TRBV3-2) and TRBJ1-6, with 11 positions matching TRBD1. This CDR3 comprises 15 residues. Trimming took 2 bases from V and 7 from J; bases not matched to a gene: 1. Germline V gives CDR1 LGHDT, CDR2 YNNKEL (reference sequence). The DNA of the CDR3 is TGTGCCAGCAGCCAACGGACAGGGGGCAATTCACCCCTCCACTTT. Protein: CASSQRTGGNSPLHF.

The V gene is TRBV6-1, the J gene TRBJ1-2; 9 bases agree with TRBD1. The length of the CDR3 is 14 residues. Losses at the gene ends were 0 bases for V and 7 bases for J; bases not matched to a gene: 3. In germline, CDR1 is MNHNS, CDR2 SASEGT. CDR3: CASSEAWGQGGYTF. The CDR3 coding sequence is TGTGCCAGCAGTGAAGCCTGGGGACAGGGTGGCTACACCTTC.